This T cell receptor beta chain is from a study of CD4 T cells in relation to SARS-CoV-2 and coronaviruses. On this clone: Its antigen is undetermined.

V lost 8 bases and J lost 6, with 16 bases in between. The CDR3 extends over 14 amino acids. Looked up from germline, CDR1 is MNHEY and CDR2 is SVGAGI. The unexposed donors gave CD4+ T cells in 2011-2018, prior to COVID-19. After more than eight days of culture, CD4+ T cells were isolated. Generated by immunoSEQ multiplex PCR, the TCRdb table keeps only in-frame clones and is missing some. Of tens of thousands of clones in the sample, about 80% were seen once. This receptor was identified in a human donor in good health. What was sequenced was CD4+ T cells from PBMCs, cultured in vitro. The rearrangement uses TRBV6-5 and TRBJ2-2; tentative D call: TRBD1 (6 bases). The CDR3 sequence is CASLVGAGAGELFF. CDR3 DNA: TGTGCCAGCTTGGTGGGGGCAGGGGCCGGGGAGCTGTTTTTT.